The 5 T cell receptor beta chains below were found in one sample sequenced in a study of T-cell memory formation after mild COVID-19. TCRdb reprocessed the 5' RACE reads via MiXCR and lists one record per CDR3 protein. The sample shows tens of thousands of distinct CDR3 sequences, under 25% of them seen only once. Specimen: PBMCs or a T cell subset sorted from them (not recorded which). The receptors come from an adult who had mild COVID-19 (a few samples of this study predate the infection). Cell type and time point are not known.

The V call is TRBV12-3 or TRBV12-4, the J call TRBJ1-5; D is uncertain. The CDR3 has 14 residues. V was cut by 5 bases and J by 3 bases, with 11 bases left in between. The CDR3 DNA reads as TGTGCCAGCAGTATAGACGGGATCAATCAGCCCCAGCATTTT. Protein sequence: CASSIDGINQPQHF.

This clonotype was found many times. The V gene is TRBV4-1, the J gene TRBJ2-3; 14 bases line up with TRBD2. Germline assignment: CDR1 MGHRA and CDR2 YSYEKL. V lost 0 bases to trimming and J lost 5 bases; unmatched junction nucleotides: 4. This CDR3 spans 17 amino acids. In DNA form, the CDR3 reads TGCGCCAGCAGCCAAGATGGGACTAGCGGGGGCGGAGATACGCAGTATTTT. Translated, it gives CASSQDGTSGGGDTQYF.

Here the CDR3 reads CASSARTSVKETQYF. The CDR3 DNA reads TGTGCCAGCAGCGCCCGGACTAGCGTAAAAGAGACCCAGTACTTC. The chain is built from TRBV5-4 and TRBJ2-5, with 9 bases fitting TRBD2. J gave up 3 bases and V 4 bases, and 7 bases lay outside the gene matches. Germline V gene sequence: CDR1 SGHNT, CDR2 YYREEE (reference sequence). This CDR3 contains 15 residues.

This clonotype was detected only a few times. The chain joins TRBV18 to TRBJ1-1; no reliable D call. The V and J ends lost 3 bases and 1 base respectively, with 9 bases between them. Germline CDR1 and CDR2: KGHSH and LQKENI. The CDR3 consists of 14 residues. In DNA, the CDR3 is TGTGCCAGCTCACCCCTCGGATCGAACACTGAAGCTTTCTTT. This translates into CASSPLGSNTEAFF.

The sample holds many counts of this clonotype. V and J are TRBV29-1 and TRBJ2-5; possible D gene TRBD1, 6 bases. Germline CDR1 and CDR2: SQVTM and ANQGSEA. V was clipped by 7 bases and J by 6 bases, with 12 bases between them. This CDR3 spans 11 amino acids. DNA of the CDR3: TGCAGCGGGTGGACAGAGAAGACCCAGTACTTC. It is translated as CSGWTEKTQYF.